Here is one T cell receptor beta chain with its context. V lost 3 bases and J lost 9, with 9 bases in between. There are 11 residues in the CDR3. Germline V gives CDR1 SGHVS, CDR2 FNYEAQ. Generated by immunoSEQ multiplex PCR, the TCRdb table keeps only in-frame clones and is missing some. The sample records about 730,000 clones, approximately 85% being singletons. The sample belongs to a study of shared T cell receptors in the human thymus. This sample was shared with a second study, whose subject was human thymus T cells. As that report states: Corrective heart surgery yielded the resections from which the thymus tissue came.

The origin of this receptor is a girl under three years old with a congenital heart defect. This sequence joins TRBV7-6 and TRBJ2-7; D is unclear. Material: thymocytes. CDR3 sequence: CASSFPPWQYF. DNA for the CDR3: TGTGCCAGCAGCTTTCCCCCATGGCAGTACTTC. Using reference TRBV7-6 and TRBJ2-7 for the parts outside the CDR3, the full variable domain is GAGVSQSPRYKVTKRGQDVALRCDPISGHVSLYWYRQALGQGPEFLTYFNYEAQQDKSGLPNDRFSAERPEGSISTLTIQRTEQRDSAMYRCASSFPPWQYFGPGTRLTVT.